Below, 15 T cell receptor beta chains from the same sample are listed, as sequenced in a study of cytomegalovirus exposure and HLA in healthy donors. Method: immunoSEQ multiplex PCR; TCRdb's copy keeps in-frame clones and lacks some. The table shows about 120,000 clones, with around 87% occurring only once. Sequenced material: PBMCs. The receptors stem from a woman under 30 in good health and CMV-seropositive.

The rearrangement uses TRBV7-2 and TRBJ1-5; 8 nucleotides line up with TRBD1. The V gene end was trimmed by 1 base and the J gene end by 4 bases; junction bases not matched to a gene: 6. Germline loops: CDR1 SGHTA, CDR2 FQGNSA. The CDR3 runs 16 residues. Here the CDR3 DNA reads TGTGCCAGCAGCTTAGAGCCAGGGGGCACGAATCAGCCCCAGCATTTT. It is translated as CASSLEPGGTNQPQHF.

This clone was seen once. The chain joins TRBV7-9 to TRBJ1-1; 7 bases are shared with TRBD1. J gave up 0 bases and V 5 bases, and 6 bases lay outside the gene matches. The CDR3 contains 15 residues. Germline V gene lookup returns CDR1 SEHNR and CDR2 FQNEAQ (reference sequence). As DNA, the CDR3 is TGTGCCAGCAGCCCGACAGGGAAGGTGAACACTGAAGCTTTCTTT. Its protein product is CASSPTGKVNTEAFF.

This clone has only one observation. The chain employs TRBV14 and TRBJ2-7; the match to TRBD1 covers 8 bases. Germline trimming cut 1 base from V and 5 bases from J; bases unmatched to any gene: 13. Germline V lookup: CDR1 SGHDN, CDR2 FVKESK. CDR3 length equals 17 residues. The CDR3 bases are TGTGCCAGCAGCCAAGTTTGGTCAGAGACAGGGGACGACGAGCAGTACTTC. Protein: CASSQVWSETGDDEQYF.

J is TRBJ1-2 and V is TRBV9; 10 nucleotides align to TRBD1. The CDR3 contains 18 residues. CDR1 and CDR2 (germline): SGDLS, YYNGEE. Losses at the gene ends were 0 bases for V and 4 bases for J; bases not matched to a gene: 12. The CDR3 here is CASSVERTGGSLGYGYTF. The CDR3 DNA reads as TGTGCCAGCAGCGTAGAAAGGACAGGGGGATCTTTGGGCTATGGCTACACCTTC.

The V call is TRBV27, the J call TRBJ1-2, with 7 bases identical to TRBD1. The junction had 14 bases not matched to a gene; V was cut back by 0 bases and J by 4 bases. The CDR3 contains 18 residues. CDR1 is MNHEY and CDR2 is SMNVEV in the germline V gene (reference sequence). The CDR3 reads CASSLSLEKGQKIYGYTF. The CDR3 DNA reads TGTGCCAGCAGTTTATCGTTAGAAAAGGGACAGAAGATCTATGGCTACACCTTC.

The chain recombines TRBV6-1 with TRBJ2-1; a weak D match, TRBD1 (6 bases). Trimming stripped 2 bases from V and 9 bases from J, with 20 bases between. Looked up from germline, CDR1 is MNHNS and CDR2 is SASEGT. The CDR3 length is 16 residues. The CDR3 reads CASSENIPGPQGEQFF. For the CDR3, the DNA is TGTGCCAGCAGTGAAAATATCCCGGGGCCACAGGGTGAGCAGTTCTTC.

The chain combines TRBV7-3 with TRBJ2-1, with TRBD2 matching over 9 bases. J gave up 10 bases and V 5 bases, and 15 bases lay outside the gene matches. The germline gives CDR1 SGHTA, CDR2 FQGTGA. This CDR3 contains 16 residues. The chain's CDR3 is CASSVVPGTSSSEQFF. CDR3 nucleotides: TGTGCCAGCAGCGTGGTACCCGGGACTAGCTCATCAGAGCAGTTCTTC.

The rearrangement links TRBV10-2 to TRBJ2-7; a weak D match, TRBD1 (5 bases). The CDR3 length is 13 residues. V was cut by 2 bases and J by 4 bases, with 9 bases left in between. The germline V gene encodes CDR1 WSHSY and CDR2 SAAADI. Written as DNA, the CDR3 is TGCGCCAGCAGTGAGGCAGGGTGGTACGAGCAGTACTTC. This sequence encodes CASSEAGWYEQYF.

The chain has TRBV11-2 and TRBJ2-7, with 9 bases identical to TRBD2. This CDR3 region has 15 residues. CDR1 and CDR2 (germline): SGHAT, FQNNGV. V shed 5 bases, J shed 4 bases, and the junction held 9 bases outside the gene matches. The CDR3 protein is CASSLFSGSQYEQYF. As DNA, the CDR3 is TGTGCCAGCAGCCTATTTAGCGGGAGCCAGTACGAGCAGTACTTC.

The gene calls are TRBV6-1 and TRBJ2-3, with 7 bases identical to TRBD1. CDR1 is MNHNS and CDR2 is SASEGT in the germline V gene. The CDR3 covers 15 residues. With V trimmed by 4 bases and J by 3 bases, 7 bases remained unmatched. The CDR3 region is CASSAQGRGTDTQYF. The CDR3 nucleotides are TGTGCCAGCAGTGCACAGGGGAGAGGAACAGATACGCAGTATTTT.

The chain recombines TRBV15 with TRBJ2-7; no reliable D call. Germline assignment: CDR1 LNHNV and CDR2 YYDKDF (reference sequence). This CDR3 contains 13 residues. Between the trimmed V and J ends, which lost 6 bases and 6 bases, there was a span of 15 bases. CDR3 bases: TGTGCCACCAGGTTTTCCTCCACCAGCGAGCAGTACTTC. Translating gives CATRFSSTSEQYF.

This chain joins TRBV7-9 and TRBJ2-7, with D possibly being TRBD1 (6 bases). V was shortened by 7 bases and J by 3 bases, with 25 bases between the two germline ends. Germline lookup yields CDR1 SEHNR and CDR2 FQNEAQ (reference sequence). The CDR3 is 17 residues long. CDR3 region: CASTPLGPGAALYEQYF. In DNA form, the CDR3 reads TGTGCCAGCACCCCCTTAGGCCCAGGGGCGGCTCTCTACGAGCAGTACTTC.

The J gene is TRBJ2-6, the V gene TRBV5-1; D perhaps matches TRBD1 (5 bases). V was shortened by 4 bases and J by 3 bases, with 17 bases between the two germline ends. CDR3 length: 17 residues. The V gene's germline CDR1 is SGHRS and CDR2 YFSETQ. The CDR3 loop is CASSPTASGLGANVLTF. In nucleotides, the CDR3 is TGCGCCAGCAGCCCGACAGCTTCGGGCCTTGGGGCCAACGTCCTGACTTTC.

The chain uses TRBV19 and TRBJ1-5; possible D gene TRBD1, 5 bases. The CDR3 sequence is 15 residues long. Trimming removed 0 bases at V and 3 bases at J, with 9 bases between. Per the germline V gene, CDR1 is LNHDA and CDR2 is SQIVND (reference sequence). CDR3 in DNA: TGTGCCAGTAGTATAGAGGGACTGGTCAATCAGCCCCAGCATTTT. This encodes CASSIEGLVNQPQHF.

This chain joins TRBV5-1 and TRBJ2-1; 7 bases map to TRBD1. Germline-derived CDR1 and CDR2 are SGHRS and YFSETQ. The V and J ends lost 4 bases and 6 bases, in that order; junction bases with no gene match: 7. The CDR3 sequence is 14 residues long. In nucleotides, the CDR3 is TGCGCCAGCAGCCGGGGACAGAACTCCAATGAGCAGTTCTTC. Translating it yields CASSRGQNSNEQFF. Filled out from reference TRBV5-1 and TRBJ2-1, the complete variable domain reads KAGVTQTPRYLIKTRGQQVTLSCSPISGHRSVSWYQQTPGQGLQFLFEYFSETQRNKGNFPGRFSGRQFSNSRSEMNVSTLELGDSALYLCASSRGQNSNEQFFGPGTRLTVL.